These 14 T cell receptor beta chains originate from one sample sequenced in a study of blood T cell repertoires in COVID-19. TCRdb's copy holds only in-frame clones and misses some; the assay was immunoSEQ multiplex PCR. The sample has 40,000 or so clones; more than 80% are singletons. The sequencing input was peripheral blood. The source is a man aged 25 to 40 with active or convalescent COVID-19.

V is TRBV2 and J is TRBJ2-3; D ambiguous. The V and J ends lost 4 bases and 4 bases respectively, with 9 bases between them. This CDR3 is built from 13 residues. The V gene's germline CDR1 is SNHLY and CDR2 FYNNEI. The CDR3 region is CASSVSRSDTQYF. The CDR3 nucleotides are TGTGCCAGCAGTGTCTCGCGATCAGATACGCAGTATTTT.

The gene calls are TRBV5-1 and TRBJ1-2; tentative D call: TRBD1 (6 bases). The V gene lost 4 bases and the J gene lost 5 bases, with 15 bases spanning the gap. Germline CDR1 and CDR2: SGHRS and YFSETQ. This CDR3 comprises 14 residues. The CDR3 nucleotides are TGCGCCAGCAGCGTGGGACAAGACTATTATGGCTACACCTTC. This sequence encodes CASSVGQDYYGYTF.

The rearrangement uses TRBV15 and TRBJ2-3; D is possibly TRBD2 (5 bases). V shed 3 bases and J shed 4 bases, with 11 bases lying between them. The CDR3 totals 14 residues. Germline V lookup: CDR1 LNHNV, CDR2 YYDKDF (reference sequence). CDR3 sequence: CATSSLASPDTQYF. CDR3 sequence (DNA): TGTGCCACCAGCAGCCTAGCATCCCCAGATACGCAGTATTTT.

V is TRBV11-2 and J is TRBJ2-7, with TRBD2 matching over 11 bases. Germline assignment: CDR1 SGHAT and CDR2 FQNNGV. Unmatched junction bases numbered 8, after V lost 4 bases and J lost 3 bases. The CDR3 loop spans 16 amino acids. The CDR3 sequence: CASSWPSGGTYYEQYF. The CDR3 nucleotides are TGTGCCAGCAGCTGGCCTAGCGGGGGGACCTACTACGAGCAGTACTTC.

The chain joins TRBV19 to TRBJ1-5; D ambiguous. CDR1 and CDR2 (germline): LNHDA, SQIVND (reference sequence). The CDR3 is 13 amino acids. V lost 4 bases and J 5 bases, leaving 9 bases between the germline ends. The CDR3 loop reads CASSTPDYQPQHF. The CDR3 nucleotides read TGTGCCAGTAGTACACCAGACTATCAGCCCCAGCATTTT.

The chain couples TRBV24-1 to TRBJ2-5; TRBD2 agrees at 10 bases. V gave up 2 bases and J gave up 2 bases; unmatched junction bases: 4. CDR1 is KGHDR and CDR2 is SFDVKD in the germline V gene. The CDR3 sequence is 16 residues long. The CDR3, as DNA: TGTGCCACCAGTGATTGGGGGACTAGCGAGCAAGAGACCCAGTACTTC. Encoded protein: CATSDWGTSEQETQYF.

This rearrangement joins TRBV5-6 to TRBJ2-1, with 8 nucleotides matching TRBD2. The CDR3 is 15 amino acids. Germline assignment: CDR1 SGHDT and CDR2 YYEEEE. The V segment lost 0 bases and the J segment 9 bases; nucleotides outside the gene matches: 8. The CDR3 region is CASSLAPGGRTEQFF. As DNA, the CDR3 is TGTGCCAGCAGCTTGGCCCCGGGGGGGAGGACTGAGCAGTTCTTC.

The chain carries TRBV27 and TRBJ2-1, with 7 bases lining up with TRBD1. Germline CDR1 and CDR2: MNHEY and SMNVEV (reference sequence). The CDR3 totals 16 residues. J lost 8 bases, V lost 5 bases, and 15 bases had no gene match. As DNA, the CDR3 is TGTGCCAGCAGTCCGACCCCCTCGACAGGGTTGCATGAGCAGTTCTTC. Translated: CASSPTPSTGLHEQFF.

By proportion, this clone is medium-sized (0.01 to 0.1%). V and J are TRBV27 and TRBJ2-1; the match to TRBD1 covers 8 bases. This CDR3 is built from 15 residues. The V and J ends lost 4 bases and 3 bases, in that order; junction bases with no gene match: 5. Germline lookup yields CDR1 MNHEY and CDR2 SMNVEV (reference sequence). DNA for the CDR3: TGTGCCAGCAGTTGGGGACAGGCAAACTACAATGAGCAGTTCTTC. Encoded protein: CASSWGQANYNEQFF.

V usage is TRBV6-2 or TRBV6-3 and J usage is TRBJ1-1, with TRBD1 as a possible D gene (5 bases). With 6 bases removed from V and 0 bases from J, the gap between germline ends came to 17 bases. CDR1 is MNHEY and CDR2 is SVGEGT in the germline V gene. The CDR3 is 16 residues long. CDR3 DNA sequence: TGTGCCAGCAGCCCTGGCCAGGGCAGAATGAACACTGAAGCTTTCTTT. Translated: CASSPGQGRMNTEAFF.

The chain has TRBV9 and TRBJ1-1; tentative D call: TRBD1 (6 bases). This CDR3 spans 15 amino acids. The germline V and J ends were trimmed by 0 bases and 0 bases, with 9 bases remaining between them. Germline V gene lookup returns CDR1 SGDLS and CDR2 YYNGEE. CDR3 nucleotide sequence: TGTGCCAGCAGCGTAGCCGGGACAATGAACACTGAAGCTTTCTTT. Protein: CASSVAGTMNTEAFF. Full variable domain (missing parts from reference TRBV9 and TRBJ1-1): DSGVTQTPKHLITATGQRVTLRCSPRSGDLSVYWYQQSLDQGLQFLIQYYNGEERAKGNILERFSAQQFPDLHSELNLSSLELGDSALYFCASSVAGTMNTEAFFGQGTRLTVV.

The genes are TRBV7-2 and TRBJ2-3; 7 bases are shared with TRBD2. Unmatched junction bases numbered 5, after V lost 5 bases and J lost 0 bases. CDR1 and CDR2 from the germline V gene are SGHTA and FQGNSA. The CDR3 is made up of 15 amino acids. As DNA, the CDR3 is TGTGCCAGCAGCCTCAATAGCGGGAGCACAGATACGCAGTATTTT. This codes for CASSLNSGSTDTQYF.

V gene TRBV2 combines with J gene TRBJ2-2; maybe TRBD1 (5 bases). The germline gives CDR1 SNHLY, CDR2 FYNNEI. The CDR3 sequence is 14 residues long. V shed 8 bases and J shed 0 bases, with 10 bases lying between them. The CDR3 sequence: CASGSGTNTGELFF. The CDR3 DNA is TGTGCCAGCGGTTCAGGGACGAACACCGGGGAGCTGTTTTTT.

CDR3 residues: CASSLGREGLYEQYV. DNA of the CDR3: TGTGCCAGCAGCTTGGGGCGGGAGGGCCTCTACGAGCAGTACGTC. This chain uses TRBV5-5 with TRBJ2-7, with 9 bases fitting TRBD2. Germline assignment: CDR1 SGHKS and CDR2 YYEKEE (reference sequence). The CDR3 runs 15 residues. V lost 0 bases, J lost 3 bases, and 4 bases stayed unmatched.